This T cell receptor (beta chain) was obtained from a study of human T cells and chemical hapten exposure. Germline lookup yields CDR1 SEHNR and CDR2 FQNEAQ (reference sequence). Trimming took 8 bases from V and 4 from J, leaving 11 bases between them. The CDR3 loop spans 12 amino acids. Time point in this sample: patch test 1, 2 weeks after DPC sensitization. Noted treatment: therapeutic diphenylcyclopropenone sensitization with weekly scalp DPC. Extraction yielded total RNA from whole blood (unfractionated). Using its own MiXCR run on the RACE reads, TCRdb lists one record per CDR3 protein. This sample has about 110,000 distinct CDR3 sequences; approximately 10% occur once, and the top ten carry around 3.5%. There are many counts of this clonotype.

Source: whole blood, taken in connection with sensitization to the hapten diphenylcyclopropenone (DPC). The receptor was isolated from a woman between 40 and 55 years old with alopecia areata. Some clones in this sample may be carry-over from other donors' samples. The gene calls are TRBV7-9 and TRBJ1-2; unclear D gene. The CDR3 reads CASAKGTYGYTF. The CDR3 nucleotides read TGTGCCAGCGCCAAGGGCACCTATGGCTACACCTTC.